The 23 T cell receptor beta chains given below trace back to one sample, sequenced in a study of patients and donors after allogeneic stem cell transplantation. TCRdb reprocessed the RT-PCR reads via MiXCR and lists one record per CDR3 protein. This table has 160,000 or so distinct CDR3 sequences, about 24% appearing once. Sequenced sample: blood, either unsorted or a sorted T cell fraction (not recorded which). The origin of the receptors is a human donor who was either an allogeneic HSCT recipient or a stem cell or donor lymphocyte infusion donor (not recorded which). It is not recorded whose cells these are; they may come from a transplant donor.

The chain recombines TRBV19 with TRBJ2-5; 8 bases line up with TRBD2. The CDR3 sequence is 14 residues long. J lost 3 bases, V lost 3 bases, and 3 bases had no gene match. From germline, CDR1 is LNHDA and CDR2 SQIVND (reference sequence). For the CDR3, the DNA is TGTGCCAGTAGTATTGGGACTAGTAAAGAGACCCAGTACTTC. Protein: CASSIGTSKETQYF.

This clonotype has only a few counts. J is TRBJ2-3 and V is TRBV7-6; D unclear. The CDR3 runs to 15 residues. V lost 5 bases and J lost 2, with 14 bases in between. Germline CDR1 is SGHVS and CDR2 is FNYEAQ. The CDR3 loop is CASSPMTRNTDTQYF. The CDR3 DNA reads TGTGCCAGCAGCCCGATGACAAGGAACACAGATACGCAGTATTTT. Full variable domain (outside the CDR3, taken from reference TRBV7-6 and TRBJ2-3): GAGVSQSPRYKVTKRGQDVALRCDPISGHVSLYWYRQALGQGPEFLTYFNYEAQQDKSGLPNDRFSAERPEGSISTLTIQRTEQRDSAMYRCASSPMTRNTDTQYFGPGTRLTVL.

By proportion, this clonotype is medium-sized. The chain joins TRBV7-2 to TRBJ1-1, with D unresolved. Germline V gene sequence: CDR1 SGHTA, CDR2 FQGNSA. With 1 base removed from V and 1 base from J, the gap between germline ends came to 4 bases. This CDR3 region has 13 residues. The DNA for the CDR3 is TGTGCCAGCAGCTTAGGCAGGAACACTGAAGCTTTCTTT. Translated, it gives CASSLGRNTEAFF.

This clonotype was detected a few times. V gene TRBV20-1 combines with J gene TRBJ1-2; D may be TRBD1 (5 bases). The CDR3 runs 13 residues. Germline V gene lookup returns CDR1 DFQATT and CDR2 SNEGSKA (reference sequence). V shed 3 bases and J shed 5 bases, with 13 bases lying between them. The CDR3 here is CSASFGEGYGYTF. CDR3 in DNA: TGCAGTGCTAGTTTTGGGGAGGGGTATGGCTACACCTTC.

In its sample, this clonotype was seen a few times. V and J are TRBV10-3 and TRBJ2-7, with D hard to call. V lost 3 bases and J lost 5, with 17 bases in between. The CDR3 length is 15 residues. The V gene's germline CDR1 is ENHRY and CDR2 SYGVKD. CDR3 nucleotide sequence: TGTGCCATCAGTGAAGGTCAGGAACATACCGACGAGCAGTACTTC. Amino acid sequence: CAISEGQEHTDEQYF.

J is TRBJ1-1 and V is TRBV10-3; D is undetermined. V dropped 0 bases and J dropped 5 bases, with 4 bases sitting between them. This CDR3 has 12 residues. CDR1 and CDR2 from the germline V gene are ENHRY and SYGVKD. The CDR3 sequence: CAISESVTEAFF. The CDR3, as DNA: TGTGCCATCAGTGAGTCGGTAACTGAAGCTTTCTTT.

This clonotype has only a few counts. The chain links TRBV6-6 to TRBJ2-5; D possibly corresponds to TRBD2 (5 bases). Trimming removed 7 bases at V and 1 base at J, with 16 bases between. CDR1 MNHNY and CDR2 SVGAGI come from the germline V gene (reference sequence). This CDR3 has 15 residues. DNA of the CDR3: TGTGCCAGCACCCCGAGGGAGCGGAGCCAAGAGACCCAGTACTTC. Its translation is CASTPRERSQETQYF.

This clonotype was counted between two and nine times. As DNA, the CDR3 is TGTGCCAGCAGCATCCGGACAGTTCAAGAGACCCAGTACTTC. It translates to CASSIRTVQETQYF. The chain couples TRBV7-2 to TRBJ2-5, with a tentative D call TRBD1 (6 bases). V was trimmed by 5 bases and J by 2 bases, leaving 12 bases between them. Germline V gives CDR1 SGHTA, CDR2 FQGNSA. CDR3 size: 14 residues.

The chain carries TRBV20-1 and TRBJ1-3; D gene unclear. Deletions cut 1 base from V and 3 bases from J, with 16 bases between. Germline V gene lookup returns CDR1 DFQATT and CDR2 SNEGSKA (reference sequence). CDR3 length equals 16 residues. The CDR3 region has the DNA TGCAGTGCTAGAGCCGGCGGCCACTCTGGTGGAAACACCATATATTTT. It codes for CSARAGGHSGGNTIYF.

This clonotype turned up a few times. The chain carries TRBV6-5 and TRBJ2-2; D possibly corresponds to TRBD2 (6 bases). V lost 10 bases and J 2 bases, leaving 11 bases between the germline ends. Germline assignment: CDR1 MNHEY and CDR2 SVGAGI. CDR3 length: 13 amino acids. The CDR3 loop is CAIREYNTGELFF. The CDR3 nucleotides are TGTGCCATCCGGGAGTATAACACCGGGGAGCTGTTTTTT.

The chain recombines TRBV20-1 with TRBJ2-7; possibly TRBD2 for D (6 bases). V was shortened by 3 bases and J by 2 bases, with 14 bases between the two germline ends. CDR3 size: 14 residues. CDR1 and CDR2 (germline): DFQATT, SNEGSKA (reference sequence). DNA of the CDR3: TGCAGTGCTAGTCTCCTGGGAGGACCCTACGAGCAGTACTTC. Translation: CSASLLGGPYEQYF.

This clonotype was observed a handful of times. This chain connects TRBV20-1 to TRBJ1-1; D gene ambiguous. Trimming took 0 bases from V and 11 from J, leaving 13 bases between them. The CDR3 loop spans 12 amino acids. The germline V gene encodes CDR1 DFQATT and CDR2 SNEGSKA (reference sequence). The CDR3 bases are TGCAGTGCTAGAGACGCCACTTGGAGGGCTTTCTTT. It is translated as CSARDATWRAFF.

This clonotype was seen at least ten times. The chain carries TRBV7-9 and TRBJ1-1, with a possible D match to TRBD1 (6 bases). The length of the CDR3 is 14 residues. In germline, CDR1 is SEHNR, CDR2 FQNEAQ (reference sequence). Trimming removed 4 bases at V and 1 base at J, with 10 bases between. CDR3 sequence: CASSSGQRNTEAFF. The DNA of the CDR3 is TGTGCCAGCAGCTCGGGACAACGGAACACTGAAGCTTTCTTT.

This clonotype was detected a few times. This chain joins TRBV12-3 or TRBV12-4 and TRBJ1-1; a possible D gene is TRBD1 (5 bases). CDR3 size: 14 residues. V gave up 5 bases and J gave up 1 base, with 11 bases separating them. CDR3 sequence reads: CASSEQVRNTEAFF. DNA for the CDR3: TGTGCCAGCAGTGAACAGGTGAGGAACACTGAAGCTTTCTTT.

V is TRBV9 and J is TRBJ1-1; 8 bases line up with TRBD1. The CDR3 loop spans 17 amino acids. Per the germline V gene, CDR1 is SGDLS and CDR2 is YYNGEE. The J segment lost 0 bases and the V segment lost 3 bases, leaving 10 bases of the junction unmatched. The CDR3 nucleotides read TGTGCCAGCAGCGGTGGACAGGGCCACCGATTGAACACTGAAGCTTTCTTT. Protein: CASSGGQGHRLNTEAFF.

This rearrangement joins TRBV29-1 to TRBJ2-1, with D possibly TRBD1 on 6 matching bases. V was clipped by 6 bases and J by 1 base, with 13 bases between them. The CDR3 consists of 14 residues. CDR1 is SQVTM and CDR2 is ANQGSEA in the germline V gene. The DNA for the CDR3 is TGCAGCGTGGCACAGGGACGGTCCTACAATGAGCAGTTCTTC. This translates into CSVAQGRSYNEQFF.

This rearrangement joins TRBV20-1 to TRBJ2-1; 7 nucleotides match TRBD2. CDR1 and CDR2 (germline): DFQATT, SNEGSKA (reference sequence). Losses at the gene ends were 1 base for V and 0 bases for J; bases not matched to a gene: 0. The CDR3 is 14 residues long. CDR3 sequence reads: CSARAGGSYNEQFF. The CDR3 bases are TGCAGTGCTAGAGCGGGGGGCTCCTACAATGAGCAGTTCTTC.

At least ten counts were recorded for this clonotype. The chain carries TRBV4-1 and TRBJ1-1; D is perhaps TRBD1 (6 bases). CDR1 and CDR2 (germline): MGHRA, YSYEKL. CDR3 length: 14 amino acids. Trimming shortened V by 7 bases and J by 4 bases, and 16 bases separated the two germline ends. The CDR3 DNA reads as TGCGCCAGCAATGAAATCCAGGGGAGCACTGAAGCTTTCTTT. As protein: CASNEIQGSTEAFF.

The rearrangement joins TRBV10-3 to TRBJ2-3; 7 nucleotides agree with TRBD1. Germline V CDR1 and CDR2: ENHRY, SYGVKD. V dropped 2 bases and J dropped 2; count of bases not matched to a gene: 10. This CDR3 is built from 17 residues. CDR3 coding DNA: TGTGCCATCAGTGAGCCACGGACAGGAATTCTCACAGATACGCAGTATTTT. Amino acid sequence: CAISEPRTGILTDTQYF.

This sequence joins TRBV5-1 and TRBJ1-5; no definite D call. This CDR3 spans 12 amino acids. Trimming took off 4 bases at V and 6 bases at J, with 8 bases between the two ends. Germline V gene lookup returns CDR1 SGHRS and CDR2 YFSETQ. This CDR3 reads CASSPGLQPQHF. In DNA, the CDR3 is TGCGCCAGCAGCCCAGGTCTTCAGCCCCAGCATTTT.

This clonotype was counted a few times. The chain has TRBV5-1 and TRBJ2-1; 9 bases line up with TRBD2. Germline assignment: CDR1 SGHRS and CDR2 YFSETQ. V was pared by 2 bases and J by 5 bases, with 11 bases of the junction left unmatched. The CDR3 length is 17 residues. The CDR3 DNA sequence: TGCGCCAGCAGCTTTGAGGTAGCGGGGGTCCATCACAATGAGCAGTTCTTC. Amino acids: CASSFEVAGVHHNEQFF.

This clonotype came up many times. The CDR3 DNA is TGCGCCAGCAGCTTCAGCGGACAGTCGAACACTGAAGCTTTCTTT. Translating it yields CASSFSGQSNTEAFF. The rearrangement joins TRBV5-1 to TRBJ1-1; possible D gene TRBD1, 6 bases. CDR1 SGHRS and CDR2 YFSETQ come from the germline V gene. V was cut by 2 bases and J by 1 base, with 12 bases left in between. The CDR3 is 15 residues long.

This sequence joins TRBV29-1 and TRBJ2-3; TRBD2 agrees at 7 bases. The length of the CDR3 is 15 residues. CDR1 and CDR2 (germline): SQVTM, ANQGSEA. V lost 0 bases and J lost 0; bases outside the gene matches: 3. In DNA form, the CDR3 reads TGCAGCGTTGAAGATCGGGGAGGGAGCACAGATACGCAGTATTTT. Its protein product is CSVEDRGGSTDTQYF.